This passage covers 19 T cell receptor beta chains from one sample sequenced in a study of blood T cell repertoires in COVID-19. Using immunoSEQ multiplex PCR, the repertoire was profiled, and TCRdb retains in-frame clones only, with some absent. The sample includes about 190,000 clones, about four fifths of them seen just once. Sequencing was carried out using peripheral blood. The source of these receptors is a man aged 55 to 70 with acute or convalescent COVID-19.

This sequence joins TRBV5-1 and TRBJ1-3, with a weak D call TRBD1 (6 bases). The V end lost 6 bases, the J end lost 4 bases, and 23 bases lay between the germline ends. Germline V gene lookup returns CDR1 SGHRS and CDR2 YFSETQ. The CDR3 is 17 amino acids. This chain's CDR3 is CASTSGVDRGAGNTIYF. For the CDR3, the DNA is TGCGCCAGCACCTCAGGGGTTGATCGAGGGGCAGGAAACACCATATATTTT. Variable domain in full (rest from reference TRBV5-1 and TRBJ1-3): KAGVTQTPRYLIKTRGQQVTLSCSPISGHRSVSWYQQTPGQGLQFLFEYFSETQRNKGNFPGRFSGRQFSNSRSEMNVSTLELGDSALYLCASTSGVDRGAGNTIYFGEGSWLTVV.

The chain links TRBV19 to TRBJ2-5, with D perhaps matching TRBD2 (6 bases). This CDR3 has 13 residues. V was clipped by 5 bases and J by 1 base, with 8 bases between them. Per germline, CDR1 LNHDA and CDR2 SQIVND (reference sequence). CDR3 loop: CASSGLSQETQYF. CDR3 in DNA: TGTGCCAGTAGTGGACTATCCCAAGAGACCCAGTACTTC.

This clone was detected only once. The rearrangement links TRBV7-9 to TRBJ1-2, with TRBD1 identical over 8 bases. This CDR3 is built from 16 residues. After removal of 4 bases from V and 3 bases from J, the junction contained 10 bases not matched to a gene. Germline CDR1 reads SEHNR; CDR2 reads FQNEAQ (reference sequence). CDR3 sequence: CASSSGQGNAYYGYTF. DNA for the CDR3: TGTGCCAGCAGCTCCGGACAGGGCAACGCCTACTATGGCTACACCTTC. Variable domain in full (rest from reference TRBV7-9 and TRBJ1-2): DTGVSQNPRHKITKRGQNVTFRCDPISEHNRLYWYRQTLGQGPEFLTYFQNEAQLEKSRLLSDRFSAERPKGSFSTLEIQRTEQGDSAMYLCASSSGQGNAYYGYTFGSGTRLTVV.

A single count supports this clone. The V call is TRBV25-1, the J call TRBJ2-2; 8 bases are shared with TRBD1. V shed 0 bases and J 4 bases; nucleotides not matched to a gene: 4. The germline V gene has CDR1 MGHDK and CDR2 SYGVNS. This CDR3 has 16 residues. The CDR3 is CASSEYPGQGTGELFF. CDR3 nucleotide sequence: TGTGCCAGCAGTGAATACCCCGGACAGGGCACCGGGGAGCTGTTTTTT.

This clone turned up a few times. The rearrangement uses TRBV5-1 and TRBJ1-6, with 7 bases matching TRBD1. CDR1 SGHRS and CDR2 YFSETQ come from the germline V gene. After removal of 4 bases from V and 6 bases from J, the junction contained 16 bases not matched to a gene. There are 18 residues in the CDR3. This CDR3 reads CASSPNTSPGQPNSPLHF. DNA of the CDR3: TGCGCCAGCAGCCCGAACACATCGCCGGGACAGCCTAATTCACCCCTCCACTTT. Full variable domain (remainder filled in from reference TRBV5-1 and TRBJ1-6): KAGVTQTPRYLIKTRGQQVTLSCSPISGHRSVSWYQQTPGQGLQFLFEYFSETQRNKGNFPGRFSGRQFSNSRSEMNVSTLELGDSALYLCASSPNTSPGQPNSPLHFGNGTRLTVT.

There are a few counts of this clone. The genes are TRBV6-5 and TRBJ2-3; 9 bases match TRBD2. Germline CDR1 is MNHEY and CDR2 is SVGAGI. The V segment lost 7 bases and the J segment 4 bases; nucleotides outside the gene matches: 6. CDR3 length: 14 amino acids. CDR3 sequence (DNA): TGTGCCAGCACCCGGGCTAGCGGGGCAGATACGCAGTATTTT. Its protein product is CASTRASGADTQYF.

In nucleotides, the CDR3 is TGTGCCAGCAGGCCTCAGACAGGGTTTAATGAAAAACTGTTTTTT. Residues: CASRPQTGFNEKLFF. The chain recombines TRBV2 with TRBJ1-4, with 7 nucleotides matching TRBD1. Looked up from germline, CDR1 is SNHLY and CDR2 is FYNNEI. CDR3 length equals 15 residues. The V and J ends lost 6 bases and 4 bases, in that order; junction bases with no gene match: 8. Based on the CDR3 plus reference TRBV2 and TRBJ1-4, the full variable domain is EPEVTQTPSHQVTQMGQEVILRCVPISNHLYFYWYRQILGQKVEFLVSFYNNEISEKSEIFDDQFSVERPDGSNFTLKIRSTKLEDSAMYFCASRPQTGFNEKLFFGSGTQLSVL.

This clone occurred once. This chain uses TRBV24-1 with TRBJ2-2, with 8 positions matching TRBD1. The CDR3 has 14 amino acids. CDR1 is KGHDR, CDR2 SFDVKD, per germline. The junction had 5 bases not matched to a gene; V was cut back by 9 bases and J by 3 bases. The DNA of the CDR3 is TGTGCCACCGCCGGGACAGGCGACACCGGGGAGCTGTTTTTT. Translating it yields CATAGTGDTGELFF.

As concerns this clone: A junction boundary mismatches the germline segment, possibly from a read error. This chain uses TRBV7-6 with TRBJ2-6; tentatively, D is TRBD1 (5 bases). Per the germline V gene, CDR1 is SGHVS and CDR2 is FNYEAQ. The CDR3 has 19 residues. The CDR3 nucleotides are TGTGCCAGCAGCTCGAACCCTAGGGCGGTTATCTCTGGGGCCAACGTCCCGACTTTC. As protein: CASSSNPRAVISGANVPTF.

The gene calls are TRBV25-1 and TRBJ1-3; perhaps TRBD1 as D (5 bases). Germline-derived CDR1 and CDR2 are MGHDK and SYGVNS. The CDR3 has 14 residues. Trimming pared 5 bases from V and 2 bases from J, leaving 10 bases between. CDR3 DNA sequence: TGTGCCAGCAGTTTAGACAGAGCTGGAAACACCATATATTTT. Protein sequence: CASSLDRAGNTIYF.

This chain uses TRBV30 with TRBJ2-7; 10 nucleotides line up with TRBD2. CDR3 length: 15 amino acids. The germline gives CDR1 GTSNPN, CDR2 SVGIG (reference sequence). J gave up 2 bases and V 3 bases, and 7 bases lay outside the gene matches. The CDR3 is CAWRVTSGYPYEQYF. DNA of the CDR3: TGTGCCTGGAGAGTGACTAGCGGGTATCCCTACGAGCAGTACTTC. Full variable domain (outside the CDR3, taken from reference TRBV30 and TRBJ2-7): SQTIHQWPATLVQPVGSPLSLECTVEGTSNPNLYWYRQAAGRGLQLLFYSVGIGQISSEVPQNLSASRPQDRQFILSSKKLLLSDSGFYLCAWRVTSGYPYEQYFGPGTRLTVT.

The gene calls are TRBV15 and TRBJ1-6; TRBD1 is a possible D gene (6 bases). V was pared by 1 base and J by 11 bases, with 12 bases between. From germline, CDR1 is LNHNV and CDR2 YYDKDF (reference sequence). This CDR3 is built from 14 residues. CDR3 in amino acids: CATSRGGGGTPLHF. DNA for the CDR3: TGTGCCACCAGCAGAGGTGGGGGCGGTACACCCCTCCACTTT. The full variable domain, in which reference TRBV15 and TRBJ1-6 provide the parts outside the CDR3, is DAMVIQNPRYQVTQFGKPVTLSCSQTLNHNVMYWYQQKSSQAPKLLFHYYDKDFNNEADTPDNFQSRRPNTSFCFLDIRSPGLGDTAMYLCATSRGGGGTPLHFGNGTRLTVT.

The chain uses TRBV5-1 and TRBJ1-3; TRBD1 agrees at 9 bases. This CDR3 region has 14 residues. V gave up 4 bases and J gave up 4 bases; unmatched junction bases: 3. CDR1 is SGHRS, CDR2 YFSETQ, per germline. In nucleotides, the CDR3 is TGCGCCAGCAGCGAGGGACAGGGAGGAAACACCATATATTTT. Its protein product is CASSEGQGGNTIYF. Based on the CDR3 plus reference TRBV5-1 and TRBJ1-3, the full variable domain is KAGVTQTPRYLIKTRGQQVTLSCSPISGHRSVSWYQQTPGQGLQFLFEYFSETQRNKGNFPGRFSGRQFSNSRSEMNVSTLELGDSALYLCASSEGQGGNTIYFGEGSWLTVV.

CDR3: CASKPQGDGYTF. The DNA for the CDR3 is TGTGCCAGTAAACCCCAGGGTGACGGCTACACCTTC. The chain has TRBV19 and TRBJ1-2, with a possible D match to TRBD1 (5 bases). The germline V gene has CDR1 LNHDA and CDR2 SQIVND (reference sequence). V dropped 7 bases and J dropped 8 bases, with 14 bases sitting between them. This CDR3 comprises 12 residues.

The V call is TRBV2, the J call TRBJ2-5; the D is unclear. The V end lost 5 bases, the J end lost 3 bases, and 10 bases lay between the germline ends. The CDR3 length is 13 residues. CDR1 is SNHLY and CDR2 is FYNNEI in the germline V gene. The CDR3 nucleotides read TGTGCCAGCAGTTTGGCCCTGGAAGAGACCCAGTACTTC. Residues: CASSLALEETQYF.

The chain employs TRBV6-1 and TRBJ1-5; possibly TRBD1 for D (5 bases). There are 12 residues in the CDR3. With 8 bases removed from V and 4 bases from J, the gap between germline ends came to 9 bases. Germline V CDR1 and CDR2: MNHNS, SASEGT. Here the CDR3 reads CASAQGNQPQHF. CDR3 coding DNA: TGTGCCAGCGCTCAGGGTAATCAGCCCCAGCATTTT.

This clone was counted once. The genes are TRBV4-1 and TRBJ1-1; D ambiguous. V was cut by 4 bases and J by 1 base, with 13 bases left in between. The CDR3 runs 15 residues. From germline, CDR1 is MGHRA and CDR2 YSYEKL. For the CDR3, the DNA is TGCGCCAGCAGCCGGCAAAAGGAGGGGAACACTGAAGCTTTCTTT. Encoded protein: CASSRQKEGNTEAFF.

This clone occurred a few times. The gene calls are TRBV7-2 and TRBJ1-4, with 8 bases identical to TRBD1. In germline, CDR1 is SGHTA, CDR2 FQGNSA. This CDR3 spans 15 amino acids. Trimming at V came to 4 bases and at J to 6 bases, leaving 7 bases not matched to a gene. CDR3 coding DNA: TGTGCCAGCAGCTCAACAGGGGGGACTTATGAAAAACTGTTTTTT. Protein product: CASSSTGGTYEKLFF. The whole variable domain, filled in from reference TRBV7-2 and TRBJ1-4, reads GAGVSQSPSNKVTEKGKDVELRCDPISGHTALYWYRQSLGQGLEFLIYFQGNSAPDKSGLPSDRFSAERTGGSVSTLTIQRTQQEDSAVYLCASSSTGGTYEKLFFGSGTQLSVL.

This clone has just a few counts. The chain is built from TRBV5-5 and TRBJ1-1; a weak D match, TRBD1 (5 bases). The CDR3 covers 15 residues. Germline values: CDR1 SGHKS, CDR2 YYEKEE (reference sequence). Trimming removed 0 bases at V and 3 bases at J, with 12 bases between. CDR3 bases: TGTGCCAGCAGCTTGGGGCCTAAAGGGGACACTGAAGCTTTCTTT. Translation gives CASSLGPKGDTEAFF.